These T cell receptor beta chains were read from a single sample in a study of CD8+CD57+ T cells in acquired aplastic anemia. TCRdb re-analysed the reads in MiXCR, keeping a single row per CDR3 protein. The sample holds approximately 300,000 distinct CDR3 sequences, roughly 59% seen once. The sequencing input was sorted CD4+, CD8+, or CD8+CD57+ T cells (not recorded which) from PBMCs. These receptors were obtained from a human donor with aplastic anemia. The conserved cysteine and the conserved F or W are not part of the CDR3 here. The size entry is marked missing in some rows and otherwise reads once, few, many or a size class.

j_call,clone_size,v_call,cdr3_aa
TRBJ1-2,NA,TRBV15,ATIGKGGSDYGYT
TRBJ2-5,many,TRBV20-1,SAYKAMAEQETQY
TRBJ1-2,NA,TRBV5-6,ASSSTTANYGYT
TRBJ2-7,many,TRBV3-1,ASSQVGSGNSYEQY
TRBJ1-1,many,TRBV25-1,ASSDLGQGWGTEAF
TRBJ1-2,NA,TRBV10-2,ASSEKGDYGYT
TRBJ1-5,many,TRBV12-3/TRBV12-4,ASSLWDLQPQH
TRBJ2-5,NA,TRBV24-1,ATSDRRQGETQY
TRBJ2-7,NA,TRBV9,ASSVWDREGIEQY
TRBJ2-5,once,TRBV20-1,SASSPGGAWVETQY
TRBJ1-1,NA,TRBV10-3,AITTRDDTEAF
TRBJ2-2,NA,TRBV2,ASSDYKRELF
TRBJ1-2,once,TRBV9,ASSVSGVRTNYGYT
TRBJ2-2,NA,TRBV20-1,SAPQNTGELF
TRBJ2-5,NA,TRBV6-6,ASSTRGQETQY
TRBJ2-5,many,TRBV7-6,ARHYRTTGGEWTQY
TRBJ2-1,few,TRBV7-8,ASSLVPGVREQF
TRBJ1-1,few,TRBV29-1,SVEDRQGPGF
TRBJ1-4,many,TRBV6-1,ASSAGQGVSKLF
TRBJ2-3,many,TRBV6-2/TRBV6-3,ASSRGQIRSDTQY
TRBJ1-2,NA,TRBV7-3,ASSLRRVGFHYGYT
TRBJ2-6,NA,TRBV25-1,ASSDPRVFSGANVLT
TRBJ1-1,NA,TRBV7-6,ASSLASSMNTEAF
TRBJ2-7,few,TRBV19,ASSIGGEGYEQY
TRBJ2-2,NA,TRBV29-1,SATTGQLVGELF
TRBJ2-7,NA,TRBV24-1,ATSDDRDREYEQY
TRBJ1-2,NA,TRBV7-9,ASSPSLRDYGYT
TRBJ1-2,few,TRBV24-1,ATSAHNYGYT
TRBJ1-3,NA,TRBV20-1,SARVRNTIY
TRBJ2-4,few,TRBV24-1,ATSAKGGQEAKNIQY
TRBJ1-2,NA,TRBV15,ATSREAGPNYGYT
TRBJ2-3,NA,TRBV19,ASSIGGGGTDTQY
TRBJ1-6,many,TRBV10-2,ASSEPGTDVNSPLH
TRBJ1-2,few,TRBV29-1,SVAHAKDVYT
TRBJ2-5,NA,TRBV7-7,ASGPAGGASETQY
TRBJ2-7,NA,TRBV2,ASSERAGGFREQY
TRBJ2-2,many,TRBV7-9,ASSLVPLNTGELF
TRBJ1-6,many,TRBV6-1,ASSEGPSGSYNSPLH
TRBJ2-3,NA,TRBV10-3,AISVGLAGGTDTQY
TRBJ1-4,NA,TRBV5-1,AIGLGQGQPNEKLF
TRBJ2-3,NA,TRBV12-3/TRBV12-4,ASRTAGVESYNEQY
TRBJ2-2,few,TRBV7-3,ASSLAQGPGELF
TRBJ2-5,NA,TRBV19,ASSIQGQGIQTQY
TRBJ2-1,NA,TRBV29-1,SAWDYRLF
TRBJ2-7,NA,TRBV19,ASSRGGTVRYEQY
TRBJ2-6,NA,TRBV12-3/TRBV12-4,ASSVVGGAGNVLT